The clone carrying this T cell receptor beta chain was observed a handful of times. Its cognate antigen is unknown. TCRdb re-analysed the 5' RACE reads in MiXCR, keeping a single row per CDR3 protein. The sample has 220,000 or so distinct CDR3 sequences; roughly 7% are singletons. These data originate in a study of identical twins. Study results and caveats: A lower insertion count was a feature of abundant cord blood beta clonotypes, with no such feature in memory repertoires.

CDR3 size: 15 residues. The V end lost 5 bases, the J end lost 5 bases, and 19 bases lay between the germline ends. Germline values: CDR1 SGHRS, CDR2 YFSETQ. These sequences were also reported in another study, on yellow fever vaccine responses in identical twins.

The source is a woman aged 18-29 years in good health. The chain links TRBV5-1 to TRBJ2-5, with a possible D match to TRBD1 (6 bases). Material for sequencing was memory (CD45RO+) T cells sorted from blood. CDR3 residues: CASSSGMGARETQYF. CDR3 in DNA: TGCGCCAGCAGTTCTGGCATGGGGGCACGGGAGACCCAGTACTTC.